This T cell receptor beta chain was obtained from a study of cytomegalovirus exposure and HLA in healthy donors. The CDR3 consists of 13 residues. Between the trimmed V and J ends, which lost 7 bases and 7 bases, there was a span of 17 bases. CDR1 and CDR2 from the germline V gene are SQVTM and ANQGSEA. A remark on this clone: What it binds is not known.

With 60 Vbeta and 13 Jbeta primers, the PCR was carried out. Here immunoSEQ multiplex PCR was the method, and the copy in TCRdb shows in-frame clones only, minus some. The sample carries 100,000 to 150,000 clones, over 60% recorded once. Study-level points and caveats: The likely explanation for a cluster of highly shared sequence variants was sequencing artifact. V- and J-gene trimming in TCR beta was tied to a missense DCLRE1C variant by an analysis performed later.

This chain connects TRBV29-1 to TRBJ1-5; tentatively, D is TRBD1 (5 bases). The sequence was obtained from a male donor in good health and CMV-seropositive. The material sequenced was PBMCs. The CDR3 protein is CSAPTDWGQPQHF. As DNA, the CDR3 is TGCAGCGCCCCGACAGACTGGGGACAGCCCCAGCATTTT.